The clone carrying this T cell receptor (beta chain) came up once. Assay used: immunoSEQ multiplex PCR; TCRdb lists only in-frame clones, some missing. The sample has over 110,000 clones, approximately 81% seen once. The CDR3 extends over 15 amino acids. Germline CDR1 reads SGHTA; CDR2 reads FQGNSA. The germline V and J ends were trimmed by 8 bases and 0 bases, with 14 bases remaining between them. The data derive from a study of blood T cell repertoires in COVID-19. The overall study: The origin of the acute and convalescent COVID-19 samples was the United States, Italy and Spain. Sources were T cells, B-cell-depleted T cells, or PBMCs; the material itself was cDNA or gDNA.

Allocation to cohorts depended on clinical history reported by the participants. The rearrangement links TRBV7-2 to TRBJ2-1; D not certain. The specimen was PBMCs or T cells enriched from blood (not recorded which). The sequence came from a middle-aged man with acute COVID-19. In nucleotides, the CDR3 is TGTGCCAGCTTCCTCGAGGTTAGCTCCTACAATGAGCAGTTCTTC. It is translated as CASFLEVSSYNEQFF.